Shown below are 26 T cell receptor beta chains from a single sample sequenced in a study of cytomegalovirus exposure and HLA in healthy donors. Use of 60 Vbeta and 13 Jbeta primers characterized the PCR. Only in-frame clones appear in the TCRdb table, and some are missing; sequencing was by immunoSEQ multiplex PCR. The data contain roughly 250,000 clones, 80% of them singletons. Source material: PBMCs. The receptors derive from a girl aged 2 to 10 in good health and CMV-seronegative.

The V and J genes are TRBV29-1 and TRBJ2-3, with 7 nucleotides matching TRBD1. Germline-derived CDR1 and CDR2 are SQVTM and ANQGSEA. The CDR3 consists of 11 residues. V was pared by 6 bases and J by 5 bases, with 2 bases of the junction left unmatched. DNA for the CDR3: TGCAGCGTGGGACAGTTAGATACGCAGTATTTT. Protein product: CSVGQLDTQYF.

The chain employs TRBV7-9 and TRBJ2-7; TRBD1 aligns across 8 bases. V shed 2 bases and J 7 bases; nucleotides not matched to a gene: 10. Germline V gene data show CDR1 as SEHNR and CDR2 as FQNEAQ (reference sequence). This CDR3 region has 15 residues. The CDR3 nucleotides read TGTGCCAGCAGCTTATCGGTGGACAGGGTGGAAGAGCAGTACTTC. Translating it yields CASSLSVDRVEEQYF.

The table lists this clone with a few counts. This chain joins TRBV7-3 and TRBJ1-6, with D possibly matching TRBD1 (6 bases). V lost 3 bases and J lost 13, with 16 bases in between. CDR3 length equals 14 residues. The V gene's germline CDR1 is SGHTA and CDR2 FQGTGA. The CDR3 DNA reads as TGTGCCAGCAGCTTCTCCGGAACAGGGTCCCCCCTCCACTTT. Its protein product is CASSFSGTGSPLHF.

The V call is TRBV19, the J call TRBJ1-2; weak D call: TRBD1 (6 bases). V was shortened by 6 bases and J by 6 bases, with 11 bases between the two germline ends. In germline, CDR1 is LNHDA, CDR2 SQIVND (reference sequence). The CDR3 extends over 12 amino acids. CDR3 DNA: TGTGCCAGTAGCGTGGGGGCGGATGGCTACACCTTC. Encoded protein: CASSVGADGYTF.

The chain links TRBV7-8 to TRBJ2-7; 13 positions agree with TRBD2. After removal of 4 bases from V and 3 bases from J, the junction contained 3 bases not matched to a gene. Germline V gives CDR1 SGHVS, CDR2 FQNEAQ. This CDR3 has 15 residues. The CDR3 DNA is TGTGCCAGCAGCTGGACTAGCGGGAGATACTACGAGCAGTACTTC. Translated: CASSWTSGRYYEQYF.

The rearrangement joins TRBV28 to TRBJ2-5, with unresolved D. The CDR3 has 16 residues. CDR1 MDHEN and CDR2 SYDVKM come from the germline V gene. V was cut by 3 bases and J by 0 bases, with 14 bases left in between. CDR3 nucleotides: TGTGCCAGCAGTTTGGAGTCGAATTCGTACCAAGAGACCCAGTACTTC. It yields the protein CASSLESNSYQETQYF.

The J gene is TRBJ2-7, the V gene TRBV11-2; no clear D. Germline CDR1 and CDR2: SGHAT and FQNNGV. The ends were cut back, 2 bases at V and 0 bases at J, with 2 bases in the middle. The CDR3 is 12 amino acids. CDR3 DNA: TGTGCCAGCAGCTTACTCTCCTACGAGCAGTACTTC. Its translation is CASSLLSYEQYF.

V gene TRBV7-9 combines with J gene TRBJ2-1; the match to TRBD1 covers 7 bases. V shed 6 bases and J 5 bases; nucleotides not matched to a gene: 16. Germline V CDR1 and CDR2: SEHNR, FQNEAQ (reference sequence). This CDR3 region has 17 residues. CDR3 in amino acids: CASSNITPRQGNNEQFF. The CDR3 DNA reads TGTGCCAGCAGTAACATTACTCCCCGACAGGGTAACAATGAGCAGTTCTTC.

V gene TRBV4-2 combines with J gene TRBJ2-7; TRBD2 might be the D (6 bases). This CDR3 contains 19 residues. V shed 0 bases and J shed 5 bases, with 26 bases lying between them. Per the germline V gene, CDR1 is LGHNA and CDR2 is YNFKEQ. The CDR3 sequence is CASSQDISSSFRELHEQYF. DNA for the CDR3: TGTGCCAGCAGCCAAGATATATCCTCTTCTTTTCGGGAGCTCCACGAGCAGTACTTC.

The chain recombines TRBV2 with TRBJ2-7; 8 bases agree with TRBD2. The CDR3 sequence is 14 residues long. J lost 0 bases, V lost 11 bases, and 9 bases had no gene match. From germline, CDR1 is SNHLY and CDR2 FYNNEI. The CDR3 DNA reads TGTGCCGTACCGACTAGCGCCAGCTCCTACGAGCAGTACTTC. Protein sequence: CAVPTSASSYEQYF.

This clone showed up just a few times. The chain has TRBV7-9 and TRBJ2-7; perhaps TRBD2 as D (5 bases). Trimming stripped 4 bases from V and 4 bases from J, with 17 bases between. The CDR3 is made up of 15 amino acids. Germline V gene sequence: CDR1 SEHNR, CDR2 FQNEAQ (reference sequence). CDR3 nucleotide sequence: TGTGCCAGCAGCTACCGGGAAGGGAGTAATTACGAGCAGTACTTC. Protein sequence: CASSYREGSNYEQYF.

The rearrangement uses TRBV15 and TRBJ2-5, with TRBD2 matching over 7 bases. Germline loops: CDR1 LNHNV, CDR2 YYDKDF (reference sequence). This CDR3 spans 17 amino acids. J gave up 1 base and V 5 bases, and 13 bases lay outside the gene matches. The CDR3 sequence: CATSSDRGVRSQETQYF. The CDR3 nucleotides are TGTGCCACCAGCTCAGATCGGGGGGTTAGGTCCCAAGAGACCCAGTACTTC.

The CDR3: CASSLGGARSNQPQHF. The CDR3 nucleotides read TGTGCCAGCAGCTTGGGGGGGGCAAGGAGCAATCAGCCCCAGCATTTT. This chain connects TRBV7-9 to TRBJ1-5, with D perhaps TRBD1 (6 bases). Germline lookup yields CDR1 SEHNR and CDR2 FQNEAQ (reference sequence). The ends were cut back, 3 bases at V and 1 base at J, with 13 bases in the middle. The length of the CDR3 is 16 residues.

This clone turned up a few times. The chain couples TRBV27 to TRBJ2-7, with a tentative D call TRBD1 (6 bases). Trimming took 5 bases from V and 6 from J, leaving 17 bases between them. CDR1 and CDR2 (germline): MNHEY, SMNVEV (reference sequence). The CDR3 covers 14 residues. This CDR3 reads CASSPRDTSGEQYF. In DNA form, the CDR3 reads TGTGCCAGCAGTCCCCGGGACACCTCGGGCGAGCAGTACTTC.

This sequence joins TRBV15 and TRBJ2-5, with D perhaps TRBD2 (6 bases). Germline CDR1 and CDR2: LNHNV and YYDKDF (reference sequence). The CDR3 has 13 amino acids. Trimming stripped 8 bases from V and 2 bases from J, with 12 bases between. CDR3 sequence reads: CATPRTNQETQYF. The CDR3 DNA follows: TGTGCCACCCCGCGGACTAATCAAGAGACCCAGTACTTC.

The chain links TRBV4-2 to TRBJ2-2, with D uncertain. This CDR3 contains 13 residues. The V and J ends lost 0 bases and 15 bases respectively, with 14 bases between them. The V gene's germline CDR1 is LGHNA and CDR2 YNFKEQ. The CDR3 nucleotides read TGTGCCAGCAGCCAAGATTTGTCCCGGGTGTTGTTTTTT. Protein sequence: CASSQDLSRVLFF.

This chain connects TRBV7-6 to TRBJ2-3, with TRBD2 matching over 9 bases. The CDR3 is 16 residues long. CDR1 is SGHVS, CDR2 FNYEAQ, per germline. V dropped 6 bases and J dropped 0; count of bases not matched to a gene: 7. Here the CDR3 DNA reads TGTGCCAGCAGTAATAGCGGGGGTGCTAGCACAGATACGCAGTATTTT. Translation gives CASSNSGGASTDTQYF.

This chain connects TRBV7-9 to TRBJ2-3; the match to TRBD2 covers 12 bases. V was clipped by 5 bases and J by 8 bases; unmatched bases: 14. This CDR3 has 17 residues. CDR1 and CDR2 (germline): SEHNR, FQNEAQ (reference sequence). Written as DNA, the CDR3 is TGTGCCAGCAGCCGTACTGGAGCGGGACTAGCGGGTCGTACGCAGTATTTT. Its protein product is CASSRTGAGLAGRTQYF.

This chain joins TRBV5-1 and TRBJ2-3; the match to TRBD2 covers 9 bases. Germline V gene lookup returns CDR1 SGHRS and CDR2 YFSETQ. The V gene end was trimmed by 7 bases and the J gene end by 8 bases; junction bases not matched to a gene: 14. There are 15 residues in the CDR3. The DNA of the CDR3 is TGCGCCAGCGCCCGACTAGCGGACCACATTGGTACGCAGTATTTT. Translating gives CASARLADHIGTQYF.

This clone is a singleton in its sample. This chain joins TRBV9 and TRBJ2-3; the match to TRBD2 covers 9 bases. Trimming cost V 3 bases and J 3 bases; bases outside gene matches: 8. Germline V gene lookup returns CDR1 SGDLS and CDR2 YYNGEE. CDR3 size: 16 residues. The DNA for the CDR3 is TGTGCCAGCAGCGACTCAGGTAGCGGGGGAACAGATACGCAGTATTTT. Translation: CASSDSGSGGTDTQYF. Drawing the rest from reference TRBV9 and TRBJ2-3, the complete variable domain is DSGVTQTPKHLITATGQRVTLRCSPRSGDLSVYWYQQSLDQGLQFLIQYYNGEERAKGNILERFSAQQFPDLHSELNLSSLELGDSALYFCASSDSGSGGTDTQYFGPGTRLTVL.

This clone was counted a single time. The chain is built from TRBV1 and TRBJ2-1; the table's D call, TRBD1, was not checked against the DNA. TRBV1 is classified as a pseudogene. This CDR3 comprises 15 residues. Written as DNA, the CDR3 is TGCACCAGCAGCCAAGGGGGACAGTGCCACAATGAGCAGTTCTTC. This sequence encodes CTSSQGGQCHNEQFF.

The chain recombines TRBV5-6 with TRBJ2-7; possible D gene TRBD2, 5 bases. CDR3 length equals 14 residues. Germline CDR1 and CDR2: SGHDT and YYEEEE. Trimming took 3 bases from V and 6 from J, leaving 16 bases between them. The CDR3 region is CASSSSASSGEQYF. As DNA, the CDR3 is TGTGCCAGCAGCTCGTCGGCCTCCAGCGGCGAGCAGTACTTC. Together with reference TRBV5-6 and TRBJ2-7, the CDR3 gives the full variable domain: DAGVTQSPTHLIKTRGQQVTLRCSPKSGHDTVSWYQQALGQGPQFIFQYYEEEERQRGNFPDRFSGHQFPNYSSELNVNALLLGDSALYLCASSSSASSGEQYFGPGTRLTVT.

This clone was seen a few times. The gene calls are TRBV27 and TRBJ2-7; no clear D. The CDR3 has 15 residues. Germline V gene lookup returns CDR1 MNHEY and CDR2 SMNVEV (reference sequence). Trimming took off 0 bases at V and 2 bases at J, with 11 bases between the two ends. The CDR3 here is CASSLSTPRPYEQYF. CDR3 in DNA: TGTGCCAGCAGTTTATCGACTCCGCGGCCCTACGAGCAGTACTTC.

The CDR3 nucleotides are TGTGCCAGCAGCAAAAACCCCACAGGGGTAACGCGATCACCCCTCCACTTT. It yields the protein CASSKNPTGVTRSPLHF. The chain recombines TRBV7-9 with TRBJ1-6, with 7 bases lining up with TRBD1. This CDR3 is 17 amino acids long. J was trimmed by 10 bases and V by 5 bases; bases with no gene match: 17. From germline, CDR1 is SEHNR and CDR2 FQNEAQ (reference sequence).

This clone was seen once. The gene calls are TRBV9 and TRBJ1-6; TRBD1 matches 8 bases. The CDR3 sequence is 13 residues long. Trimming cost V 4 bases and J 8 bases; bases outside gene matches: 2. From germline, CDR1 is SGDLS and CDR2 YYNGEE. The CDR3: CASSPDRDSPLHF. CDR3 in DNA: TGTGCCAGCAGCCCGGACAGGGATTCACCCCTCCACTTT.

The rearrangement joins TRBV9 to TRBJ1-3; 9 nucleotides match TRBD1. The V and J ends lost 4 bases and 4 bases, in that order; junction bases with no gene match: 6. Looked up from germline, CDR1 is SGDLS and CDR2 is YYNGEE. CDR3 size: 15 residues. In DNA form, the CDR3 reads TGTGCCAGCAGCAAACAGGGGGCGCGCGGAAACACCATATATTTT. It yields the protein CASSKQGARGNTIYF.